The clone carrying this TCR beta chain has just a few counts. The antigen is unknown. The sample is drawn from a study of T cell repertoires in cytomegalovirus infection. Study background: Public TCR beta signatures were indicative of both CMV infection and a matching HLA type. Notes on the study in general: Clonotype analysis showed dominance of the ex vivo response by HLA-C-restricted CMV-specific TCR beta clonotypes. Summed frequency of public TCR beta families distinguished CMV carriers with the relevant HLA.

The CDR3 is made up of 15 amino acids. Germline CDR1 reads SEHNR; CDR2 reads FQNEAQ (reference sequence). Losses at the gene ends were 4 bases for V and 2 bases for J; bases not matched to a gene: 3. MiXCR, applied by TCRdb to the reads, yields one record per CDR3 protein. The sample holds under 850,000 distinct CDR3 sequences; approximately 34% are singletons and the top ten take 2.8%. Sequencing was performed on PBMCs. This clonotype was obtained from a human donor in good health (CMV status not recorded). Some clones in this sample may be carry-over from other donors' samples. V gene TRBV7-9 combines with J gene TRBJ1-5; 9 nucleotides line up with TRBD1. CDR3 amino acids: CASSWDREGNQPQHF. The CDR3, as DNA: TGTGCCAGCAGCTGGGACAGGGAAGGCAATCAGCCCCAGCATTTT.